This passage covers 14 T cell receptor beta chains from one sample sequenced in a study of blood T cell repertoires in COVID-19. Generated by immunoSEQ multiplex PCR, the TCRdb table keeps only in-frame clones and is missing some. This table has fewer than 55,000 clones, approximately 91% appearing once. Sequenced sample: peripheral blood. The receptors were sampled from a man over 45 with active COVID-19.

Only a few counts were recorded for this clone. The CDR3 loop is CASSERSSYNSPLHF. The CDR3 nucleotides are TGTGCCAGCAGTGAGCGGAGCTCCTATAATTCACCCCTCCACTTT. V usage is TRBV27 and J usage is TRBJ1-6; D is uncertain. Germline V CDR1 and CDR2: MNHEY, SMNVEV (reference sequence). V lost 5 bases and J 0 bases, leaving 8 bases between the germline ends. The CDR3 consists of 15 residues.

J is TRBJ1-1 and V is TRBV5-1; 10 bases are a match to TRBD1. The CDR3 spans 16 residues. CDR1 and CDR2 from the germline V gene are SGHRS and YFSETQ. V gave up 2 bases and J gave up 1 base; unmatched junction bases: 5. The CDR3 loop is CASSFGTGVRNTEAFF. DNA for the CDR3: TGCGCCAGCAGCTTCGGGACAGGGGTTCGGAACACTGAAGCTTTCTTT.

The chain joins TRBV5-1 to TRBJ2-7, with D possibly being TRBD1 (5 bases). The CDR3 runs to 12 residues. Trimming cost V 3 bases and J 2 bases, with 6 bases left between them. Per the germline V gene, CDR1 is SGHRS and CDR2 is YFSETQ. CDR3 sequence: CASSSDTYEQYF. CDR3 bases: TGCGCCAGCAGCTCGGACACCTACGAGCAGTACTTC.

V is TRBV7-9 and J is TRBJ1-4; 7 bases are a match to TRBD1. Losses at the gene ends were 2 bases for V and 0 bases for J; bases not matched to a gene: 0. The length of the CDR3 is 15 residues. The germline gives CDR1 SEHNR, CDR2 FQNEAQ (reference sequence). CDR3 nucleotide sequence: TGTGCCAGCAGCTTAACAGGGGCAACTAATGAAAAACTGTTTTTT. This encodes CASSLTGATNEKLFF. Full variable domain (rest looked up from reference TRBV7-9 and TRBJ1-4): DTGVSQNPRHKITKRGQNVTFRCDPISEHNRLYWYRQTLGQGPEFLTYFQNEAQLEKSRLLSDRFSAERPKGSFSTLEIQRTEQGDSAMYLCASSLTGATNEKLFFGSGTQLSVL.

This clone came up once. The chain links TRBV5-4 to TRBJ2-2; TRBD1 agrees at 8 bases. V trimming: 4 bases; J trimming: 3 bases; junction bases outside the gene matches: 5. Germline V gene data show CDR1 as SGHNT and CDR2 as YYREEE (reference sequence). CDR3 size: 15 residues. CDR3 DNA: TGTGCCAGCAGCCGCACAGGGGGTTACACCGGGGAGCTGTTTTTT. Amino acid sequence: CASSRTGGYTGELFF.

The chain couples TRBV28 to TRBJ1-6; D might be TRBD1 (6 bases). This CDR3 comprises 15 residues. The ends were cut back, 6 bases at V and 6 bases at J, with 15 bases in the middle. Germline-derived CDR1 and CDR2 are MDHEN and SYDVKM. CDR3: CASSRPHRANSPLHF. As DNA, the CDR3 is TGTGCCAGCAGCCGACCCCACAGGGCTAATTCACCCCTCCACTTT.

V usage is TRBV5-1 and J usage is TRBJ2-5; TRBD2 matches at 7 bases. V was clipped by 0 bases and J by 5 bases; unmatched bases: 7. The CDR3 contains 15 residues. Germline values: CDR1 SGHRS, CDR2 YFSETQ. The CDR3 spells CASSLGGRSGETQYF. The CDR3 DNA sequence: TGCGCCAGCAGCTTGGGCGGGAGATCGGGGGAGACCCAGTACTTC.

In regard to this clone: This sample also contains other DNA sequences that code for the same CDR3. The chain carries TRBV18 and TRBJ1-1, with D possibly being TRBD1 (5 bases). Germline values: CDR1 KGHSH, CDR2 LQKENI. This CDR3 comprises 15 residues. The V and J ends lost 0 bases and 5 bases respectively, with 13 bases between them. CDR3 protein: CASSPPSGVNTEAFF. In DNA form, the CDR3 reads TGTGCCAGCTCACCACCTTCGGGGGTAAATACTGAAGCTTTCTTT.

This chain uses TRBV7-5 with TRBJ1-2; the table's TRBD1 call for D was not verified on the DNA. TRBV7-5 is deemed a pseudogene. This CDR3 contains 13 residues. CDR3 in DNA: TGTGCCAGAAGCCCGACGCAGGGGGAAGGCTACACCTTC. Translated, it gives CARSPTQGEGYTF.

V is TRBV5-1 and J is TRBJ2-2; D is unclear. Trimming removed 6 bases from V and 7 bases from J, with 7 bases in between. The V gene's germline CDR1 is SGHRS and CDR2 YFSETQ. The CDR3 has 11 amino acids. The CDR3 loop is CASTEYGELFF. For the CDR3, the DNA is TGCGCCAGCACCGAGTACGGGGAGCTGTTTTTT.

This chain links TRBV19 with TRBJ1-5; D gene uncertain. This CDR3 spans 13 amino acids. Germline V gives CDR1 LNHDA, CDR2 SQIVND (reference sequence). With 5 bases removed from V and 7 bases from J, the gap between germline ends came to 12 bases. CDR3 sequence (DNA): TGTGCCAGTAGTCTAGGGTCCGGGCAGCCCCAGCATTTT. This gives the protein CASSLGSGQPQHF.

The rearrangement links TRBV7-6 to TRBJ1-2; no definite D call. Germline V gene data show CDR1 as SGHVS and CDR2 as FNYEAQ. The V end lost 4 bases, the J end lost 7 bases, and 19 bases lay between the germline ends. The CDR3 is made up of 15 amino acids. The CDR3 is CASSSKLVGFGGYTF. The CDR3 DNA reads TGTGCCAGCAGCTCCAAGTTGGTCGGGTTTGGTGGCTACACCTTC. Full variable domain (remainder filled in from reference TRBV7-6 and TRBJ1-2): GAGVSQSPRYKVTKRGQDVALRCDPISGHVSLYWYRQALGQGPEFLTYFNYEAQQDKSGLPNDRFSAERPEGSISTLTIQRTEQRDSAMYRCASSSKLVGFGGYTFGSGTRLTVV.

The chain employs TRBV18 and TRBJ2-7, with D perhaps TRBD1 (5 bases). Germline CDR1 is KGHSH and CDR2 is LQKENI. Trimming removed 3 bases from V and 6 bases from J, with 15 bases in between. There are 14 residues in the CDR3. The CDR3 region is CASSPSRTGTEQYV. CDR3 in DNA: TGTGCCAGCTCACCGTCCCGAACAGGAACCGAGCAGTACGTC.

This clone was observed a single time. The chain joins TRBV12-3 or TRBV12-4 to TRBJ2-7, with D unclear. V dropped 3 bases and J dropped 4 bases, with 10 bases sitting between them. The CDR3 consists of 13 residues. CDR3 DNA sequence: TGTGCCAGCAGTTTTAGTGGAGTTTACGAGCAGTACTTC. Its protein product is CASSFSGVYEQYF.